The T cell receptor beta chain under discussion was sequenced for a study of metastatic and nonmetastatic thyroid tumors. Across the whole study: Both malignant and benign thyroid patients supplied peripheral blood and tumor or nodule tissue samples, across which the repertoires of these patients were then compared.

Findings and limits, study-wide: Significantly higher TCR beta diversity was reportedly seen in malignant thyroid tumors than benign nodules, in blood and tumor.

In the authors' workflow: Clinicopathological groups differed in CDR3, with these differences serving to build a distant-metastasis classifier for papillary thyroid cancer. Using MiXCR, TCRdb re-called clones from the PCR reads. The V and J calls come from TCRdb's annotation, not from the publication. Altogether about 15,000 clones are present, approximately 23% being singletons, with the ten largest covering around 10%. In this sample, this clone turned up many times. No antigen is known for it. The entire patient cohort was treatment-naive prior to thyroid surgery. The sequenced sample consisted of tumor tissue. The clonotype originates from a female donor with papillary thyroid cancer or a benign thyroid nodule (not recorded which). Some clones in this sample may be carry-over from other donors' samples.

This CDR3 reads CAIRPQGGGVTEAFF. The CDR3 bases are TGTGCCATCAGACCTCAGGGTGGAGGTGTGACTGAAGCTTTCTTT. The chain links TRBV10-3 to TRBJ1-1; weak D call: TRBD1 (5 bases). CDR1 and CDR2 (germline): ENHRY, SYGVKD. The CDR3 loop spans 15 amino acids. V gave up 6 bases and J gave up 5 bases, with 19 bases separating them.